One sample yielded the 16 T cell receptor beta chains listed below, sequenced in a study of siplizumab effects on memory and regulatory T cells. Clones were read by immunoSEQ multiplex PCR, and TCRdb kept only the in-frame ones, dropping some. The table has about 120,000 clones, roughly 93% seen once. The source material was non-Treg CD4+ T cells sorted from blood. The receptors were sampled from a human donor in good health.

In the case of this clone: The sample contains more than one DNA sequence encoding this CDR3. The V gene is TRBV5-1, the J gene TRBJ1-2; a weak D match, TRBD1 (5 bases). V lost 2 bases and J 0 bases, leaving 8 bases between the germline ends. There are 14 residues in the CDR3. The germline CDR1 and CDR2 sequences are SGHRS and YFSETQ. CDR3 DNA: TGCGCCAGCAGCTTAGGGACGGCTAACTATGGCTACACCTTC. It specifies CASSLGTANYGYTF.

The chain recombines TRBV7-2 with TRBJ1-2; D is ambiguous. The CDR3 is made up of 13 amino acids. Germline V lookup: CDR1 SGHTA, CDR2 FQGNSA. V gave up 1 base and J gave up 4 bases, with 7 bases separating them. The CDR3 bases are TGTGCCAGCAGCTTAGACAGTTTCTATGGCTACACCTTC. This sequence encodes CASSLDSFYGYTF.

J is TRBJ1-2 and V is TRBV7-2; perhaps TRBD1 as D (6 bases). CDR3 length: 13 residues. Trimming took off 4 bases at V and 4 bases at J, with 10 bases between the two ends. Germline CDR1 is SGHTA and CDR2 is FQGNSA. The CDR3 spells CASSWGTTYGYTF. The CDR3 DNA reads TGTGCCAGCAGCTGGGGGACAACCTATGGCTACACCTTC.

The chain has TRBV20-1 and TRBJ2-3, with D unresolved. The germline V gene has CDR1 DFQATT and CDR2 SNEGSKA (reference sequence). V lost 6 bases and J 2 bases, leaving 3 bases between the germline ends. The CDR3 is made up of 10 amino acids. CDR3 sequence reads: CSANTDTQYF. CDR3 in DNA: TGCAGTGCAAACACAGATACGCAGTATTTT.

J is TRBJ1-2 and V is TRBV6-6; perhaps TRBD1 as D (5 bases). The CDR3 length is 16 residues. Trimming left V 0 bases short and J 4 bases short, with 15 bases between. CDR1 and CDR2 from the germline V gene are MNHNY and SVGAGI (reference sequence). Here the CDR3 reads CASSYSTLGQGYGYTF. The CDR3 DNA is TGTGCCAGCAGTTACTCGACCCTCGGCCAGGGCTATGGCTACACCTTC.

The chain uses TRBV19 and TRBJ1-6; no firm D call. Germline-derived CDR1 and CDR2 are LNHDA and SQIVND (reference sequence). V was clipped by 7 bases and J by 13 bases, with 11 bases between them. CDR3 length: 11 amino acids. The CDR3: CASTTYLPLHF. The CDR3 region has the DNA TGTGCCAGTACTACCTACCTTCCCCTCCACTTT.

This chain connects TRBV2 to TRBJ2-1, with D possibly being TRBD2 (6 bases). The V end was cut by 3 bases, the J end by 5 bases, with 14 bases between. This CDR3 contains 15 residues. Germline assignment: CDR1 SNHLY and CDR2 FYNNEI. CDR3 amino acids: CASSDMVADHNEQFF. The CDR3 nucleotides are TGTGCCAGCAGTGACATGGTAGCGGATCACAATGAGCAGTTCTTC.

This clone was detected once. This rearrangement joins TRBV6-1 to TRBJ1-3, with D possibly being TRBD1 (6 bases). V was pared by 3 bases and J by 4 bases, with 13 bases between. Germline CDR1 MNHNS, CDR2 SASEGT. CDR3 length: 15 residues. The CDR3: CASSDTTGKGNTIYF. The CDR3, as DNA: TGTGCCAGCAGTGACACGACAGGAAAAGGAAACACCATATATTTT.

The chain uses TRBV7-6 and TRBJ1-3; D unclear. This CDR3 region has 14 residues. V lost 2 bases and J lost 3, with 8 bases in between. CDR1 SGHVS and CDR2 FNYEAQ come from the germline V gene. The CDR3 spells CASSLKGGGNTIYF. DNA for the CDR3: TGTGCCAGCAGCTTAAAGGGAGGTGGAAACACCATATATTTT.

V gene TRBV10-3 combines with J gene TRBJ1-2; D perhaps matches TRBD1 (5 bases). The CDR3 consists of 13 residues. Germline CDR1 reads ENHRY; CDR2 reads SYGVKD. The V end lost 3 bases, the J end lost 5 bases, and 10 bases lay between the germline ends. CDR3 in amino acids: CAISDRDGYGYTF. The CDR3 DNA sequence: TGTGCCATCAGTGACCGGGACGGATATGGCTACACCTTC.

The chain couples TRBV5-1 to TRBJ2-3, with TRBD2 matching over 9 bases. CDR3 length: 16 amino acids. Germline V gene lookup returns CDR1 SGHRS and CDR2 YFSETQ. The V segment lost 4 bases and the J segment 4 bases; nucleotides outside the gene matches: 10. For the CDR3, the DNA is TGCGCCAGCAGCCCCGTAGGCGGGGGGGCGGCAGATACGCAGTATTTT. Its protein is CASSPVGGGAADTQYF.

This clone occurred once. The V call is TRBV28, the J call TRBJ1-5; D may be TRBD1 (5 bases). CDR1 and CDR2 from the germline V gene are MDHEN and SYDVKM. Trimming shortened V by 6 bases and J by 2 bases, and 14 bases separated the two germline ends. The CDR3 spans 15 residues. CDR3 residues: CASSTPGMGNQPQHF. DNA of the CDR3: TGTGCCAGCAGCACTCCAGGGATGGGCAATCAGCCCCAGCATTTT.

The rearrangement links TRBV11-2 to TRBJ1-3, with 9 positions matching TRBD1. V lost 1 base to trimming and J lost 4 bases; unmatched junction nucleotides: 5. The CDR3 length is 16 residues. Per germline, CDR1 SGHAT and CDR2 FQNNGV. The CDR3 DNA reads TGTGCCAGCAGCTTAGTGACAGGGGGATTCGGAAACACCATATATTTT. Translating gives CASSLVTGGFGNTIYF.

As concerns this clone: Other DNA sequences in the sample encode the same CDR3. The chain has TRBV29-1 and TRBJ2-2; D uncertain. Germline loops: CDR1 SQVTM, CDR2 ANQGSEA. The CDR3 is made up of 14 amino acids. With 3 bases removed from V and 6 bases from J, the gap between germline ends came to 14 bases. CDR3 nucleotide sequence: TGCAGCGTTGAGTCGCAGGAAGCCGCCGGGGAGCTGTTTTTT. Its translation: CSVESQEAAGELFF.

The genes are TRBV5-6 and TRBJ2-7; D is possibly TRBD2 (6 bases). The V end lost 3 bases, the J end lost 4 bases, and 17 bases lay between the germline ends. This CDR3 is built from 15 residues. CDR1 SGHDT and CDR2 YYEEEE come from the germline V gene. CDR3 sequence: CASSSFVEAGYEQYF. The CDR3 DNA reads TGTGCCAGCAGCTCCTTTGTGGAGGCGGGGTACGAGCAGTACTTC. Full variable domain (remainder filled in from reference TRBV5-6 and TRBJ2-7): DAGVTQSPTHLIKTRGQQVTLRCSPKSGHDTVSWYQQALGQGPQFIFQYYEEEERQRGNFPDRFSGHQFPNYSSELNVNALLLGDSALYLCASSSFVEAGYEQYFGPGTRLTVT.

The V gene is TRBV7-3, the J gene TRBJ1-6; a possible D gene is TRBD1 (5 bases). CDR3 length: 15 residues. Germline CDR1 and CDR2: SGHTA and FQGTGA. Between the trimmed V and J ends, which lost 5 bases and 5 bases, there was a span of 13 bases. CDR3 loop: CASSLIGADNSPLHF. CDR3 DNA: TGTGCCAGCAGCCTCATTGGGGCCGATAATTCACCCCTCCACTTT.